This entry lists 25 T cell receptor beta chains sequenced from one sample in a study of T-cell memory formation after mild COVID-19. TCRdb ran MiXCR on the 5' RACE reads and lists one entry per CDR3 protein. The sample gives about 40,000 distinct CDR3 sequences, 9.5% to 12% of which show up once; under 30% is in the top ten. The specimen was PBMCs or a T cell subset sorted from them (not recorded which). These receptors all stem from a man between 18 and 29 years old who had mild COVID-19 (a few samples of this study predate the infection). Cell type and time point are not known.

J is TRBJ2-7 and V is TRBV2; 13 bases line up with TRBD2. Per germline, CDR1 SNHLY and CDR2 FYNNEI. CDR3 length: 19 amino acids. Trimming at V came to 1 base and at J to 3 bases, leaving 12 bases not matched to a gene. Here the CDR3 reads CASSEGTSGGGNTRYEQYV. The CDR3 DNA reads TGTGCCAGCAGTGAAGGGACTAGCGGGGGAGGAAATACCCGCTACGAGCAGTACGTC.

The chain carries TRBV25-1 and TRBJ2-2; maybe TRBD2 (6 bases). Trimming pared 4 bases from V and 3 bases from J, leaving 18 bases between. Germline CDR1 reads MGHDK; CDR2 reads SYGVNS. CDR3 length equals 17 residues. In DNA form, the CDR3 reads TGTGCCAGCAGTGGGAGTAGCTACGGGACTCACACCGGGGAGCTGTTTTTT. Encoded protein: CASSGSSYGTHTGELFF. Drawing the rest from reference TRBV25-1 and TRBJ2-2, the complete variable domain is EADIYQTPRYLVIGTGKKITLECSQTMGHDKMYWYQQDPGMELHLIHYSYGVNSTEKGDLSSESTVSRIRTEHFPLTLESARPSHTSQYLCASSGSSYGTHTGELFFGEGSRLTVL.

This clonotype was counted between two and nine times. The gene calls are TRBV7-2 and TRBJ2-7, with TRBD1 matching 8 bases. The V segment lost 1 base and the J segment 2 bases; nucleotides outside the gene matches: 4. Germline CDR1 is SGHTA and CDR2 is FQGNSA. This CDR3 spans 15 amino acids. The CDR3 here is CASSLDRGDTYEQYF. DNA for the CDR3: TGTGCCAGCAGCTTAGACAGGGGGGATACCTACGAGCAGTACTTC. The entire variable domain, with the rest obtained from reference TRBV7-2 and TRBJ2-7, is as follows: GAGVSQSPSNKVTEKGKDVELRCDPISGHTALYWYRQSLGQGLEFLIYFQGNSAPDKSGLPSDRFSAERTGGSVSTLTIQRTQQEDSAVYLCASSLDRGDTYEQYFGPGTRLTVT.

This clonotype was recorded many times. CDR3 bases: TGCGCCAGCAGCTTGGCCGCGGAGGGGAATGAGCAGTTCTTC. It specifies CASSLAAEGNEQFF. The chain links TRBV5-1 to TRBJ2-1; D may be TRBD2 (6 bases). There are 14 residues in the CDR3. V lost 0 bases and J lost 7, with 11 bases in between. Per germline, CDR1 SGHRS and CDR2 YFSETQ. The full variable domain, with the rest looked up from reference TRBV5-1 and TRBJ2-1, is KAGVTQTPRYLIKTRGQQVTLSCSPISGHRSVSWYQQTPGQGLQFLFEYFSETQRNKGNFPGRFSGRQFSNSRSEMNVSTLELGDSALYLCASSLAAEGNEQFFGPGTRLTVL.

In this sample, this clonotype turned up many times. The chain uses TRBV4-1 and TRBJ2-3; 7 positions agree with TRBD2. V gave up 1 base and J gave up 5 bases; unmatched junction bases: 3. The CDR3 is 14 residues long. From germline, CDR1 is MGHRA and CDR2 YSYEKL. CDR3 residues: CASSQAGGLDTQYF. In DNA form, the CDR3 reads TGCGCCAGCAGCCAAGCGGGGGGATTAGATACGCAGTATTTT.

This clonotype was picked up many times. The chain carries TRBV28 and TRBJ2-3; D uncertain. This CDR3 is built from 13 residues. Germline assignment: CDR1 MDHEN and CDR2 SYDVKM. Trimming took off 8 bases at V and 6 bases at J, with 15 bases between the two ends. The chain's CDR3 is CASGSGSLDTQYF. CDR3 DNA: TGTGCCAGCGGGTCAGGTAGTTTGGATACGCAGTATTTT.

This clonotype was seen many times. The rearrangement uses TRBV12-3 or TRBV12-4 and TRBJ2-3; D call uncertain. This CDR3 has 15 amino acids. The V and J ends lost 7 bases and 3 bases respectively, with 17 bases between them. CDR3 loop: CASTSDAQRTDTQYF. CDR3 DNA: TGTGCCAGCACCTCGGACGCCCAGAGGACAGATACGCAGTATTTT.

This clonotype was found many times. The chain recombines TRBV10-3 with TRBJ1-5; D uncertain. The germline gives CDR1 ENHRY, CDR2 SYGVKD. This CDR3 has 14 residues. V lost 3 bases and J 7 bases, leaving 13 bases between the germline ends. The CDR3 here is CAISDRQDGQPQHF. The CDR3 DNA sequence: TGTGCCATCAGTGACCGGCAGGACGGGCAGCCCCAGCATTTT.

This clonotype was found many times. The V and J genes are TRBV5-1 and TRBJ2-5; tentatively, D is TRBD2 (6 bases). V was trimmed by 2 bases and J by 4 bases, leaving 15 bases between them. Germline V gene data show CDR1 as SGHRS and CDR2 as YFSETQ. CDR3 size: 15 residues. CDR3 in DNA: TGCGCCAGCAGCTTTTTGGGTAGCGGCGTAGAGACCCAGTACTTC. Amino acid sequence: CASSFLGSGVETQYF.

This clonotype was observed at least ten times. This chain links TRBV6-6 with TRBJ1-5; 10 bases line up with TRBD1. J lost 4 bases, V lost 4 bases, and 4 bases had no gene match. From germline, CDR1 is MNHNY and CDR2 SVGAGI (reference sequence). The CDR3 spans 15 residues. The CDR3 DNA reads TGTGCCAGCAGTTCGACAGGGGGCGTTAATCAGCCCCAGCATTTT. Its protein is CASSSTGGVNQPQHF.

This clonotype was picked up many times. The V and J genes are TRBV18 and TRBJ1-2; D is unresolved. The V and J ends lost 1 base and 8 bases respectively, with 8 bases between them. The CDR3 has 12 residues. In germline, CDR1 is KGHSH, CDR2 LQKENI. CDR3 loop: CASSPHLDGYTF. CDR3 nucleotide sequence: TGTGCCAGCTCACCACACTTGGACGGCTACACCTTC.

The sample holds many counts of this clonotype. The chain combines TRBV6-2 or TRBV6-3 with TRBJ2-3; no clear D. The V gene's germline CDR1 is MNHEY and CDR2 SVGEGT. V was pared by 6 bases and J by 4 bases, with 17 bases between. This CDR3 spans 15 amino acids. CDR3 region: CASSHKDRRADTQYF. CDR3 in DNA: TGTGCCAGCAGCCACAAAGATCGGAGAGCAGATACGCAGTATTTT.

The sample holds many counts of this clonotype. V is TRBV2 and J is TRBJ1-6; TRBD1 matches at 8 bases. The trim removed 6 bases at V and 0 bases at J, leaving 1 base unmatched. This CDR3 is 15 amino acids long. Germline V gene sequence: CDR1 SNHLY, CDR2 FYNNEI. The CDR3 DNA sequence: TGTGCCAGCAGCGGACAGGGCTCCTATAATTCACCCCTCCACTTT. This encodes CASSGQGSYNSPLHF.

V is TRBV27 and J is TRBJ1-5; TRBD1 is a possible D gene (6 bases). Looked up from germline, CDR1 is MNHEY and CDR2 is SMNVEV (reference sequence). The CDR3 totals 14 residues. The V and J ends lost 4 bases and 3 bases respectively, with 10 bases between them. Here the CDR3 reads CASSSDRDNQPQHF. The CDR3 DNA reads as TGTGCCAGCAGTTCGGACAGAGACAATCAGCCCCAGCATTTT.

This clonotype showed up many times. The chain employs TRBV20-1 and TRBJ2-1; D is perhaps TRBD2 (6 bases). CDR3 length equals 14 residues. In germline, CDR1 is DFQATT, CDR2 SNEGSKA (reference sequence). Trimming removed 5 bases at V and 2 bases at J, with 13 bases between. The CDR3 sequence: CSAPRSGAYNEQFF. CDR3 coding DNA: TGCAGTGCTCCCCGGTCGGGGGCCTACAATGAGCAGTTCTTC.

This clonotype was counted many times. The V call is TRBV29-1, the J call TRBJ2-7; TRBD1 is a possible D gene (6 bases). This CDR3 spans 16 amino acids. In germline, CDR1 is SQVTM, CDR2 ANQGSEA. Trimming pared 1 base from V and 0 bases from J, leaving 16 bases between. The CDR3 spells CSVEGAQGKGSYEQYF. For the CDR3, the DNA is TGCAGCGTTGAAGGAGCCCAGGGGAAGGGCTCCTACGAGCAGTACTTC.

This clonotype turned up a few times. V and J are TRBV19 and TRBJ2-1; 8 bases match TRBD2. Germline V gene lookup returns CDR1 LNHDA and CDR2 SQIVND (reference sequence). V lost 4 bases and J lost 7; bases outside the gene matches: 3. The CDR3 contains 13 residues. The CDR3 DNA reads as TGTGCCAGTAGTACCGGGGGGGCAAATGAGCAGTTCTTC. Translated: CASSTGGANEQFF.

This clonotype was counted at least ten times. The chain carries TRBV28 and TRBJ1-5; 11 positions agree with TRBD1. Germline assignment: CDR1 MDHEN and CDR2 SYDVKM. V was clipped by 5 bases and J by 2 bases; unmatched bases: 5. CDR3 length: 16 amino acids. The CDR3 DNA sequence: TGTGCCAGCAGTAGGACAGGGGGCGATGGCAATCAGCCCCAGCATTTT. The encoded protein is CASSRTGGDGNQPQHF.

This clonotype was observed at least ten times. V gene TRBV10-1 combines with J gene TRBJ1-1; TRBD1 might be the D (5 bases). Germline CDR1 WNHNN, CDR2 SYGVQD (reference sequence). The CDR3 contains 15 residues. Trimming stripped 0 bases from V and 10 bases from J, with 18 bases between. The CDR3 sequence: CASSESGTPIRGAFF. CDR3 DNA: TGCGCCAGCAGTGAGTCGGGGACCCCCATCCGCGGAGCTTTCTTT.

This clonotype was recorded at least ten times. The chain employs TRBV10-3 and TRBJ2-5; TRBD2 agrees at 7 bases. The CDR3 contains 13 residues. Per germline, CDR1 ENHRY and CDR2 SYGVKD. The V and J ends lost 5 bases and 5 bases, in that order; junction bases with no gene match: 5. CDR3 nucleotide sequence: TGTGCCATCAGTTTCAGGGAGGGGGAGACCCAGTACTTC. This translates into CAISFREGETQYF.

This clonotype was counted at least ten times. The chain carries TRBV5-4 and TRBJ2-5; TRBD2 matches at 10 bases. Looked up from germline, CDR1 is SGHNT and CDR2 is YYREEE (reference sequence). The V segment lost 4 bases and the J segment 4 bases; nucleotides outside the gene matches: 7. This CDR3 has 15 residues. The CDR3, as DNA: TGTGCCAGCAGCATGGGACTAGCGAGAAGAGAGACCCAGTACTTC. The encoded protein is CASSMGLARRETQYF. The whole variable domain, remainder taken from reference TRBV5-4 and TRBJ2-5, is ETGVTQSPTHLIKTRGQQVTLRCSSQSGHNTVSWYQQALGQGPQFIFQYYREEENGRGNFPPRFSGLQFPNYSSELNVNALELDDSALYLCASSMGLARRETQYFGPGTRLLVL.

This clonotype was detected a few times. This chain uses TRBV5-4 with TRBJ1-1; D might be TRBD1 (6 bases). CDR3 length equals 16 residues. The V gene's germline CDR1 is SGHNT and CDR2 YYREEE (reference sequence). Between the trimmed V and J ends, which lost 3 bases and 2 bases, there was a span of 17 bases. The chain's CDR3 is CASSSSPDSSNTEAFF. CDR3 sequence (DNA): TGTGCCAGCAGCTCCTCCCCGGACAGTTCAAACACTGAAGCTTTCTTT.

The table lists this clonotype with many counts. The chain carries TRBV14 and TRBJ2-1; perhaps TRBD1 as D (6 bases). CDR1 is SGHDN and CDR2 is FVKESK in the germline V gene. V gave up 4 bases and J gave up 4 bases, with 17 bases separating them. The CDR3 covers 16 residues. This chain's CDR3 is CASSLQPQGLYNEQFF. CDR3 DNA sequence: TGTGCCAGCAGCCTACAACCACAGGGCTTATACAATGAGCAGTTCTTC.

In this sample, this clonotype turned up many times. The chain has TRBV5-1 and TRBJ1-1, with D maybe TRBD1 (6 bases). Germline CDR1 and CDR2: SGHRS and YFSETQ. The ends were cut back, 6 bases at V and 3 bases at J, with 15 bases in the middle. The CDR3 sequence is 14 residues long. The chain's CDR3 is CASKGGGVDTEAFF. The CDR3 DNA follows: TGCGCCAGCAAGGGGGGCGGGGTGGACACTGAAGCTTTCTTT.

This clonotype was seen many times. V and J are TRBV7-2 and TRBJ2-2; 8 bases are a match to TRBD2. Losses at the gene ends were 2 bases for V and 3 bases for J; bases not matched to a gene: 2. CDR3 length: 15 amino acids. Germline V gene sequence: CDR1 SGHTA, CDR2 FQGNSA. DNA for the CDR3: TGTGCCAGCAGCTTAATGACTAGCGACACCGGGGAGCTGTTTTTT. The encoded protein is CASSLMTSDTGELFF.